This T cell receptor beta chain was captured by sequencing in a study of T cells in tuberculosis. Looking at the study overall: T cells were selected with CD1B tetramers loaded with glucose monomycolate. This South African cohort compared adolescents with or without latent tuberculosis against adults with active tuberculosis.

The assay was immunoSEQ multiplex PCR, and TCRdb's table has in-frame clones only and misses some. The sample lists around 30,000 clones, about 92% occurring once. At study entry, adolescents had tuberculin skin tests and IGRA screening. V shed 2 bases and J 4 bases; nucleotides not matched to a gene: 18. There are 19 residues in the CDR3. The germline V gene encodes CDR1 PRHDT and CDR2 FYEKMQ (reference sequence). The sample comprised PBMCs. This chain connects TRBV13 to TRBJ2-3, with 7 bases aligning to TRBD2. This clonotype was obtained from a donor aged 5 to 30 with latent tuberculosis or without tuberculosis infection. CDR3 sequence reads: CASSLKIRDYEVGADTQYF. In DNA, the CDR3 is TGTGCCAGCAGCTTAAAAATCCGGGACTACGAAGTCGGGGCAGATACGCAGTATTTT.